The source of this T cell receptor beta chain is a study of spatial heterogeneity in lung cancer. Study-wide findings and caveats: Counts that tracked tumor mutation counts were those of expanded intratumoral alpha and beta TCRs.

In its sample, this clonotype was seen many times. Its target is not known. A unique molecular identifier was carried by every single TCR cDNA molecule. TCRdb reprocessed the 5' RACE reads with MiXCR, giving one entry per CDR3 protein. This table holds 12,000 to 15,000 distinct CDR3 sequences, approximately 7% found once. Noted time point: sample taken at primary tumor resection. TCRs were sequenced from unsorted whole RNA of tumor, nontumor lung or PBMC. The ends were cut back, 2 bases at V and 7 bases at J, with 9 bases in the middle. CDR1 and CDR2 (germline): SGHRS, YFSETQ. The CDR3 spans 12 residues.

The sequenced sample was lung tumor tissue, obtained at surgery. The clonotype comes from a male donor with early-stage non-small cell lung cancer. The J gene is TRBJ1-1, the V gene TRBV5-1; D not resolved. The CDR3 reads CASSLGNYEAFF. The CDR3 region has the DNA TGCGCCAGCAGCTTAGGGAACTATGAAGCTTTCTTT.